The 20 T cell receptor beta chains given below trace back to one sample, sequenced in a study of regulatory T cells in long-lasting Graves disease. Sequencing libraries for TCR beta were prepared with iRepertoire HTBI primers and Arm-PCR of CDR3 regions. TCRdb reprocessed the multiplex PCR reads via MiXCR and lists one record per CDR3 protein. The repertoire holds roughly 450,000 distinct CDR3 sequences, with around a quarter as singletons. Documented time point: persistent/refractory GD, antithyroid drugs over 5 years with positive TRAb. Extracted PBMC RNA gave rise to the TCR library. Sequences were derived from peripheral blood mononuclear cells (PBMCs), sampled when the disease was refractory, from a patient treated with antithyroid drugs. The receptors stem from a female donor with Graves disease.

CDR3 protein: CAISESALAVQETQYF. The DNA of the CDR3 is TGTGCCATCAGTGAGTCAGCTTTGGCAGTTCAAGAGACCCAGTACTTC. The chain uses TRBV10-3 and TRBJ2-5; no clear D gene. The CDR3 spans 16 residues. Germline lookup yields CDR1 ENHRY and CDR2 SYGVKD. V was trimmed by 0 bases and J by 2 bases, leaving 13 bases between them.

In this sample, this clonotype turned up a few times. The rearrangement uses TRBV6-1 and TRBJ2-7, with D possibly being TRBD2 (5 bases). The CDR3 runs to 13 residues. Germline V gene lookup returns CDR1 MNHNS and CDR2 SASEGT. Trimming left V 6 bases short and J 2 bases short, with 11 bases between. CDR3 sequence: CASRHRGTYEQYF. In nucleotides, the CDR3 is TGTGCCAGCAGGCACCGAGGGACCTACGAGCAGTACTTC.

In its sample, this clonotype was seen many times. V usage is TRBV30 and J usage is TRBJ2-1; no clear D. CDR1 is GTSNPN, CDR2 SVGIG, per germline (reference sequence). V lost 5 bases and J 1 base, leaving 18 bases between the germline ends. The CDR3 covers 16 residues. CDR3 sequence (DNA): TGTGCCTGGGGATTACCGGGCTCTTCTTCCTACAATGAGCAGTTCTTC. Protein: CAWGLPGSSSYNEQFF.

Comments on this clonotype: This may come from a read error, since a much larger clone is one base off. The chain uses TRBV2 and TRBJ1-6; the D is unclear. This CDR3 is 15 amino acids long. The germline CDR1 and CDR2 sequences are SNHLY and FYNNEI. For the CDR3, the DNA is TGTGTCAGCACCATCGGACTTCTTCAGGATTCACCCCTCCACTTT. Amino acids: CVSTIGLLQDSPLHF.

This clonotype has more than one count but fewer than ten. The chain uses TRBV6-9 and TRBJ1-2; no reliable D call. This CDR3 region has 10 residues. In germline, CDR1 is MNHGY, CDR2 SVAAGI. The V gene lost 4 bases and the J gene lost 7 bases, with 4 bases spanning the gap. The CDR3 reads CASSLTGYTF. In DNA form, the CDR3 reads TGTGCCAGCAGTTTGACTGGCTACACCTTC.

The gene calls are TRBV5-1 and TRBJ2-7; 9 bases line up with TRBD1. In germline, CDR1 is SGHRS, CDR2 YFSETQ. Trimming at V came to 2 bases and at J to 5 bases, leaving 5 bases not matched to a gene. The length of the CDR3 is 14 residues. CDR3 protein: CASSFGTGFNEQYF. The CDR3 DNA follows: TGCGCCAGCAGCTTCGGGACAGGGTTCAACGAGCAGTACTTC.

This clonotype came up a few times. The chain joins TRBV6-2 or TRBV6-3 to TRBJ2-7; TRBD2 matches at 8 bases. Germline trimming cut 5 bases from V and 2 bases from J; bases unmatched to any gene: 8. The germline V gene encodes CDR1 MNHEY and CDR2 SVGEGT. This CDR3 has 15 amino acids. The CDR3 nucleotides read TGTGCCAGCAGTGAGTCGAGCGGGAGTCCCTACGAGCAGTACTTC. It codes for CASSESSGSPYEQYF.

This chain joins TRBV20-1 and TRBJ2-7, with D possibly being TRBD1 (5 bases). Trimming pared 5 bases from V and 0 bases from J, leaving 14 bases between. The CDR3 covers 14 residues. Germline CDR1 is DFQATT and CDR2 is SNEGSKA (reference sequence). The CDR3 DNA follows: TGCAGTGCTTTGGACACCGCCAGCTCCTACGAGCAGTACTTC. Amino acids: CSALDTASSYEQYF.

In this sample, this clonotype turned up a few times. A much larger clone differs from this one at a single base, so this may be a read error. Lacking the conserved final phenylalanine or tryptophan, this CDR3 likely reflects a read error. The chain employs TRBV11-1 and TRBJ1-5, with 9 bases identical to TRBD1. The ends lost 4 bases at V and 5 bases at J; junction bases unmatched: 6. Germline values: CDR1 SGHAT, CDR2 FQDESV (reference sequence). CDR3 length: 15 residues. The CDR3 DNA reads as TGTGCCAGCAGCTCCGGGACAGGGAAGCATCAGCCCCAGCATCTT. It codes for CASSSGTGKHQPQHL.

This clonotype has a handful of counts. The V and J genes are TRBV3-1 and TRBJ1-2; 8 bases are shared with TRBD1. Germline loops: CDR1 LGHDT, CDR2 YNNKEL (reference sequence). The CDR3 is 15 amino acids. With V trimmed by 4 bases and J by 6 bases, 10 bases remained unmatched. CDR3 bases: TGTGCCAGCAGCCCAATCGGGACAGGAGTAAATGGCTACACCTTC. Translation gives CASSPIGTGVNGYTF. Filled out from reference TRBV3-1 and TRBJ1-2, the complete variable domain reads DTAVSQTPKYLVTQMGNDKSIKCEQNLGHDTMYWYKQDSKKFLKIMFSYNNKELIINETVPNRFSPKSPDKAHLNLHINSLELGDSAVYFCASSPIGTGVNGYTFGSGTRLTVV.

This clonotype occurred a few times. The J gene is TRBJ2-1, the V gene TRBV28, with 8 bases aligning to TRBD2. The CDR3 loop spans 12 amino acids. Germline V gene sequence: CDR1 MDHEN, CDR2 SYDVKM. J gave up 12 bases and V 4 bases, and 5 bases lay outside the gene matches. The CDR3 spells CASSYGGDRQFF. Here the CDR3 DNA reads TGTGCCAGCAGTTACGGGGGGGATAGGCAGTTCTTC.

The chain carries TRBV20-1 and TRBJ2-5, with 10 bases aligning to TRBD1. Trimming at V came to 5 bases and at J to 4 bases, leaving 4 bases not matched to a gene. The germline V gene has CDR1 DFQATT and CDR2 SNEGSKA (reference sequence). There are 13 residues in the CDR3. CDR3 nucleotides: TGCAGTGCTCCCGGGACAGGGGTAGAGACCCAGTACTTC. Protein product: CSAPGTGVETQYF.

The CDR3 nucleotides read TGTGCCAGCAGCTTTAAACAGCCCTTACCCCTCCACTTT. Protein product: CASSFKQPLPLHF. The chain employs TRBV7-2 and TRBJ1-6; no clear D gene. V lost 3 bases, J lost 12 bases, and 12 bases lay in between. CDR3 length equals 13 residues. Looked up from germline, CDR1 is SGHTA and CDR2 is FQGNSA.

This clonotype was observed at least ten times. The rearrangement joins TRBV6-5 to TRBJ1-1; 11 bases map to TRBD1. The ends lost 3 bases at V and 1 base at J; junction bases unmatched: 10. Germline V gene sequence: CDR1 MNHEY, CDR2 SVGAGI. This CDR3 comprises 18 residues. CDR3 protein: CASSYQPGQGVSNTEAFF. The CDR3 region has the DNA TGTGCCAGCAGTTATCAGCCGGGACAGGGGGTCTCGAACACTGAAGCTTTCTTT.

Ten or more counts support this clonotype. J is TRBJ1-2 and V is TRBV12-3 or TRBV12-4, with 7 bases aligning to TRBD1. The CDR3 loop spans 15 amino acids. J gave up 7 bases and V 5 bases, and 13 bases lay outside the gene matches. CDR3 DNA: TGTGCCAGCAGTCCCAGGCAGGGGGGTTTCAGTGGCTACACCTTC. Its protein product is CASSPRQGGFSGYTF.

This clonotype was seen just once. The chain recombines TRBV20-1 with TRBJ2-7; 11 positions match TRBD2. With 4 bases clipped from V and 6 bases from J, the junction kept 8 bases outside the gene matches. CDR1 is DFQATT, CDR2 SNEGSKA, per germline (reference sequence). The CDR3 is made up of 14 amino acids. In DNA, the CDR3 is TGCAGTGCTAACCGAATAGCGGGAGGGCGCGAGCAGTACTTC. Protein product: CSANRIAGGREQYF.

This clonotype was observed at least ten times. This chain uses TRBV28 with TRBJ2-6, with D perhaps matching TRBD2 (5 bases). The CDR3 spans 18 residues. Germline V gene sequence: CDR1 MDHEN, CDR2 SYDVKM. V lost 0 bases and J 0 bases, leaving 12 bases between the germline ends. In DNA form, the CDR3 reads TGTGCCAGCAGTTTATGGGGTCAGGCGGGCTCTGGGGCCAACGTCCTGACTTTC. Translating it yields CASSLWGQAGSGANVLTF. Full variable domain (remainder filled in from reference TRBV28 and TRBJ2-6): DVKVTQSSRYLVKRTGEKVFLECVQDMDHENMFWYRQDPGLGLRLIYFSYDVKMKEKGDIPEGYSVSREKKERFSLILESASTNQTSMYLCASSLWGQAGSGANVLTFGAGSRLTVL.

The chain carries TRBV7-9 and TRBJ1-1; D is unclear. Trimming took off 7 bases at V and 1 base at J, with 13 bases between the two ends. Germline-derived CDR1 and CDR2 are SEHNR and FQNEAQ (reference sequence). This CDR3 comprises 14 residues. CDR3 region: CASTDRMSNTEAFF. The CDR3 nucleotides are TGTGCCAGCACCGATCGGATGTCGAACACTGAAGCTTTCTTT.

The chain combines TRBV2 with TRBJ2-2; D assignment may be TRBD1 or TRBD2 (5 bases each). V was trimmed by 8 bases and J by 5 bases, leaving 18 bases between them. The germline V gene encodes CDR1 SNHLY and CDR2 FYNNEI. This CDR3 region has 15 residues. The CDR3 region is CASRSGTVTTGELFF. DNA of the CDR3: TGTGCCAGCCGTTCAGGGACGGTTACAACCGGGGAGCTGTTTTTT.

This chain uses TRBV15 with TRBJ1-5, with D perhaps TRBD1 (5 bases). Germline V gene lookup returns CDR1 LNHNV and CDR2 YYDKDF (reference sequence). This CDR3 has 16 amino acids. Between the trimmed V and J ends, which lost 11 bases and 5 bases, there was a span of 25 bases. The CDR3 nucleotides are TGTGCCGGTGGACCCGGGACCTTCTTAGGGGATCAGCCCCAGCATTTT. Translation gives CAGGPGTFLGDQPQHF. The whole variable domain, filled in from reference TRBV15 and TRBJ1-5, reads DAMVIQNPRYQVTQFGKPVTLSCSQTLNHNVMYWYQQKSSQAPKLLFHYYDKDFNNEADTPDNFQSRRPNTSFCFLDIRSPGLGDTAMYLCAGGPGTFLGDQPQHFGDGTRLSIL.